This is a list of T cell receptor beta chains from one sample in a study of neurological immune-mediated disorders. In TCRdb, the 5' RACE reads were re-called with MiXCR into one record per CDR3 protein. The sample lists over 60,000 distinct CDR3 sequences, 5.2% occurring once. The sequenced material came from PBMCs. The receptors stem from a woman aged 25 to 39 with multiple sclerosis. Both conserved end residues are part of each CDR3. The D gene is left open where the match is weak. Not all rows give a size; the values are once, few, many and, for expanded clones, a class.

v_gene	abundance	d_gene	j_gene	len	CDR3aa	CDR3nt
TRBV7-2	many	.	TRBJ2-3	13	CASSLPSTDTQYF	TGTGCCAGCAGCTTACCCAGCACAGATACGCAGTATTTT
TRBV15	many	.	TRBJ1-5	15	CATSRDRGNSQPQHF	TGTGCCACCAGCAGAGATAGAGGGAACAGTCAGCCCCAGCATTTT
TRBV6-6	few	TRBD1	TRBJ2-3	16	CASRSATRGRRDTQYF	TGTGCCAGCAGATCAGCTACAAGGGGGCGAAGAGATACGCAGTATTTT
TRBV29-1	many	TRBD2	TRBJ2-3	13	CSAGGEGHDTQYF	TGCAGCGCCGGGGGGGAGGGGCACGATACGCAGTATTTT
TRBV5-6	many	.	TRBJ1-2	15	CASSLGQGGTHGYTF	TGTGCCAGCAGCTTGGGGCAGGGAGGAACACATGGCTACACCTTC
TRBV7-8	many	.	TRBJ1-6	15	CASSLGGRINSPLHF	TGTGCCAGCAGCTTAGGAGGGCGGATAAATTCACCCCTCCACTTT
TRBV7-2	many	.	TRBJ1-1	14	CASSLDPITPGAFF	TGTGCCAGCAGCTTAGATCCGATAACGCCGGGAGCTTTCTTT
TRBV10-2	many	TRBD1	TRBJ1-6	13	CASRDRYNSPLHF	TGCGCCAGCAGGGACAGGTATAATTCACCCCTCCACTTT
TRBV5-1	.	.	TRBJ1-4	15	CASSLDWGANEKLFF	TGCGCCAGCAGCTTGGATTGGGGGGCCAATGAAAAACTGTTTTTT
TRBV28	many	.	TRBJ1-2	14	CASSPAGGARGYTF	TGTGCCAGCAGTCCCGCGGGGGGCGCGAGAGGCTACACCTTC
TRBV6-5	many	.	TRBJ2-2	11	CASSSRWELFF	TGTGCCAGCAGTTCCCGGTGGGAGCTGTTTTTT
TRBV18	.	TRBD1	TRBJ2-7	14	CASSRRDRGYEQYF	TGTGCCAGCTCACGCCGGGACAGGGGTTACGAGCAGTACTTC
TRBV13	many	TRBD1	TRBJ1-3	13	CASSWTGGNTIYF	TGTGCCAGCAGTTGGACAGGGGGAAACACCATATATTTT
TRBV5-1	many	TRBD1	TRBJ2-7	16	CASSLAISGQDYEQYF	TGCGCCAGCAGCTTGGCGATTTCGGGACAGGACTACGAGCAGTACTTC
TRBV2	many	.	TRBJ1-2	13	CASRGDTIYGYTF	TGTGCCAGCAGGGGGGACACCATCTATGGCTACACCTTC
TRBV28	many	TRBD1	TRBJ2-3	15	CASNLHRQGLDTQYF	TGTGCCAGCAACCTCCACCGACAGGGCCTGGATACGCAGTATTTT
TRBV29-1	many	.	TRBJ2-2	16	CSVAGTRGRDTGELFF	TGCAGCGTTGCAGGGACGCGGGGGCGCGACACCGGGGAGCTGTTTTTT
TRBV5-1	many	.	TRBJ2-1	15	CASSLTGRIGNEQFF	TGCGCCAGCAGCCTTACAGGGAGGATCGGGAATGAGCAGTTCTTC
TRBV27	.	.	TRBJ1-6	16	CASSLTWSGRNSPLHF	TGTGCCAGCAGTCTCACCTGGTCAGGCCGAAATTCACCCCTCCACTTT
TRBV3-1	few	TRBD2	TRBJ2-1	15	CASRTTGGLYNEQFF	TGTGCCAGCAGGACCACGGGGGGTCTCTACAATGAGCAGTTCTTC
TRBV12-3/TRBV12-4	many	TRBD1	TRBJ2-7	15	CASSGGQGLSYEQYF	TGTGCCAGCAGCGGAGGACAGGGATTGTCCTACGAGCAGTACTTC
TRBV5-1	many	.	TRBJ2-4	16	CASSSRAPGAKNIQYF	TGCGCCAGCAGCTCCCGGGCACCTGGGGCCAAAAACATTCAGTACTTC
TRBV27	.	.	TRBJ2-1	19	CASSLDGITGESSYNEQFF	TGTGCCAGCAGTTTAGATGGGATTACGGGGGAGAGCTCCTACAATGAGCAGTTCTTC
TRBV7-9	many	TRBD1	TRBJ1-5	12	CASSSGGQPQHF	TGTGCCAGCAGCTCAGGGGGTCAGCCCCAGCATTTT
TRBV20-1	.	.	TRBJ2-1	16	CSATGGKGGPSNEQFF	TGCAGTGCTACCGGGGGGAAGGGGGGGCCCTCCAATGAGCAGTTCTTC
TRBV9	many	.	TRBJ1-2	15	CASSVGQGLNYGYTF	TGTGCCAGCAGCGTAGGGCAGGGACTAAACTATGGCTACACCTTC
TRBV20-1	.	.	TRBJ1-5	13	CSNRTVVNQPQHF	TGCAGTAATCGGACAGTGGTAAATCAGCCCCAGCATTTT
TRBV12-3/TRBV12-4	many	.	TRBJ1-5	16	CASSSGVGGAGQPQHF	TGTGCCAGCAGTTCCGGGGTAGGCGGGGCAGGTCAGCCCCAGCATTTT
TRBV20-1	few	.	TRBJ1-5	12	CSAREYNQPQHF	TGCAGTGCTAGGGAGTACAATCAGCCCCAGCATTTT
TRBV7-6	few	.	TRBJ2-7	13	CASSLGVLYEQYF	TGTGCCAGCAGCTTGGGGGTTCTTTACGAGCAGTACTTC
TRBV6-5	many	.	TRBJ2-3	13	CASSPRRADTQYF	TGTGCCAGCAGCCCCCGGAGAGCAGATACGCAGTATTTT
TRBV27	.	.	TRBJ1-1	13	CASSLSDDTEAFF	TGTGCCAGCAGTTTAAGCGACGACACTGAAGCTTTCTTT
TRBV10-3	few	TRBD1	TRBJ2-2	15	CAISGGQGNTGELFF	TGTGCCATCAGTGGGGGACAGGGCAACACCGGGGAGCTGTTTTTT
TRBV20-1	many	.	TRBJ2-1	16	CSAQRGNLATNNEQFF	TGCAGTGCCCAGAGGGGGAATCTGGCCACCAACAATGAGCAGTTCTTC
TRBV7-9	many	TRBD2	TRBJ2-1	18	CASSSGTSGVTSNNEQFF	TGTGCCAGCAGCTCAGGGACTAGCGGGGTCACTTCAAACAATGAGCAGTTCTTC
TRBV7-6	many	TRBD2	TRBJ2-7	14	CASSLVAGGREQYF	TGTGCCAGCAGCTTAGTCGCGGGGGGGCGGGAGCAGTACTTC
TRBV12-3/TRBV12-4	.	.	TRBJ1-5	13	CASSAQGNQPQNF	TGTGCCAGCAGCGCACAGGGTAATCAGCCCCAGAATTTT
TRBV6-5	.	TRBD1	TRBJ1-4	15	CASSPTGVGGDKLFF	TGTGCCAGCAGTCCTACAGGGGTAGGCGGTGACAAACTGTTTTTT
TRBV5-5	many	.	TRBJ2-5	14	CASSLKGREETQYF	TGTGCCAGCAGCTTGAAGGGCAGGGAAGAGACCCAGTACTTC
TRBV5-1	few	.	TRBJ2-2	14	CASSTGGGTGELFF	TGCGCCAGCAGCACCGGGGGTGGCACCGGGGAGCTGTTTTTT
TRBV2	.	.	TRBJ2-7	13	CASMETTSYEQYF	TGTGCCAGCATGGAGACAACCTCCTACGAGCAGTACTTC